This T cell receptor beta chain was profiled in a study of response to subunit inactivated influenza vaccine. Study-level points and caveats: After each seasonal influenza vaccination, few new T cells are recruited, the authors suggested.

TCRdb used MiXCR to reprocess the RT-PCR reads, holding one entry per CDR3 protein. The sample includes 590,000 or so distinct CDR3 sequences, less than 15% of them seen just once. CDR1 is SGHRS, CDR2 YFSETQ, per germline. Trimming cost V 2 bases and J 6 bases, with 9 bases left between them. CDR3 length equals 12 residues. This clonotype was seen repeatedly, ten times or more. Its antigen remains unidentified. The receptor comes from a man aged 45-60 years who received an inactivated influenza vaccine. The rearrangement uses TRBV5-1 and TRBJ2-7; a weak D match, TRBD1 (5 bases). The specimen comprised PBMCs from blood, sampled around 14 days before vaccination. This chain's CDR3 is CASSFSGLEQYF. CDR3 DNA: TGCGCCAGCAGCTTTTCAGGGCTCGAGCAGTACTTC. Full variable domain (missing parts from reference TRBV5-1 and TRBJ2-7): KAGVTQTPRYLIKTRGQQVTLSCSPISGHRSVSWYQQTPGQGLQFLFEYFSETQRNKGNFPGRFSGRQFSNSRSEMNVSTLELGDSALYLCASSFSGLEQYFGPGTRLTVT.